These 20 T cell receptor beta chains were all obtained from the same sample, sequenced in a study of Graves' ophthalmopathy and Graves' hyperthyroidism. The authors amplified TCR beta CDR3 regions from RNA transcripts. First-round RT-PCR with HTBI primers preceded a second-round multiplex PCR. In TCRdb, the multiplex PCR reads were re-called with MiXCR into one record per CDR3 protein. Of 1 million to 1.3 million distinct CDR3 sequences listed, about 40% are singletons. The sequencing sample was made of peripheral blood or thyroid tissue (not recorded which). The receptor source for this set is an adult man with Graves' hyperthyroidism.

The table lists this clonotype with many counts. The V call is TRBV29-1, the J call TRBJ2-5; TRBD1 agrees at 9 bases. V was pared by 7 bases and J by 4 bases, with 7 bases of the junction left unmatched. CDR1 and CDR2 (germline): SQVTM, ANQGSEA. The CDR3 loop spans 13 amino acids. CDR3 region: CSAARQGGETQYF. As DNA, the CDR3 is TGCAGCGCTGCGCGACAGGGGGGAGAGACCCAGTACTTC.

Many counts were recorded for this clonotype. V usage is TRBV2 and J usage is TRBJ1-6; D is uncertain. This CDR3 has 14 amino acids. Per the germline V gene, CDR1 is SNHLY and CDR2 is FYNNEI. V lost 9 bases, J lost 9 bases, and 18 bases lay in between. CDR3 nucleotides: TGTGCCAGTGGATCAGGCCGGGAGAGTTCACCCCTCCACTTT. It encodes CASGSGRESSPLHF.

Many counts were recorded for this clonotype. V is TRBV6-5 and J is TRBJ1-4; a weak D match, TRBD1 (6 bases). CDR3 length: 12 residues. Looked up from germline, CDR1 is MNHEY and CDR2 is SVGAGI. Trimming removed 8 bases from V and 8 bases from J, with 12 bases in between. CDR3 protein: CASQTQGEKLFF. CDR3 coding DNA: TGTGCCAGCCAGACACAGGGAGAAAAACTGTTTTTT.

This clonotype was detected a few times. One end of the junction varies from germline; a read error may be responsible. The rearrangement joins TRBV29-1 to TRBJ1-2; D call uncertain. Germline V gene sequence: CDR1 SQVTM, CDR2 ANQGSEA. The CDR3 spans 8 residues. CDR3 loop: CSVEGGAF. The CDR3 DNA is TGCAGCGTTGAAGGCGGGGCCTTC.

This chain links TRBV6-5 with TRBJ1-1, with D possibly matching TRBD1 (5 bases). V gave up 7 bases and J gave up 5 bases, with 14 bases separating them. Germline CDR1 MNHEY, CDR2 SVGAGI. CDR3 length: 13 residues. The CDR3 sequence: CASTGPTGTEAFF. CDR3 coding DNA: TGTGCCAGCACAGGGCCAACGGGGACTGAAGCTTTCTTT.

The chain employs TRBV20-1 and TRBJ1-5; 8 bases are shared with TRBD1. The CDR3 is 18 residues long. From germline, CDR1 is DFQATT and CDR2 SNEGSKA (reference sequence). Trimming at V came to 7 bases and at J to 3 bases, leaving 20 bases not matched to a gene. CDR3 nucleotide sequence: TGCAGTGGGGCCCCAGGGGGCTACCCTGGCCTATTCAATCAGCCCCAGCATTTT. Protein product: CSGAPGGYPGLFNQPQHF.

CDR3: CASRPSPGTTEAFF. CDR3 in DNA: TGTGCCAGTAGGCCGTCCCCAGGAACCACTGAAGCTTTCTTT. This chain connects TRBV19 to TRBJ1-1; D is uncertain. Germline assignment: CDR1 LNHDA and CDR2 SQIVND (reference sequence). This CDR3 spans 14 amino acids. The germline V and J ends were trimmed by 6 bases and 4 bases, with 15 bases remaining between them.

The chain joins TRBV10-1 to TRBJ2-5; D ambiguous. Germline CDR1 is WNHNN and CDR2 is SYGVQD (reference sequence). Deletions cut 4 bases from V and 0 bases from J, with 12 bases between. The CDR3 runs 15 residues. CDR3 nucleotide sequence: TGCGCCAGCAGTGCTAACCTTGGGTACCAAGAGACCCAGTACTTC. Its translation: CASSANLGYQETQYF.

In this sample, this clonotype turned up many times. This chain connects TRBV12-3 or TRBV12-4 to TRBJ1-6; a possible D gene is TRBD1 (5 bases). This CDR3 spans 14 amino acids. V was pared by 1 base and J by 7 bases, with 8 bases between. CDR3 coding DNA: TGTGCCAGCAGTTTAGGGACACCGAATTCACCCCTCCACTTT. Residues: CASSLGTPNSPLHF.

This clonotype was picked up many times. The chain employs TRBV2 and TRBJ2-5; unclear D gene. The CDR3 contains 15 residues. Trimming pared 3 bases from V and 1 base from J, leaving 12 bases between. CDR1 and CDR2 (germline): SNHLY, FYNNEI. The chain's CDR3 is CASSDSYSSQETQYF. As DNA, the CDR3 is TGTGCCAGCAGTGATTCGTACTCAAGCCAAGAGACCCAGTACTTC.

This clonotype was recorded a few times. One junction end disagrees with the germline gene, perhaps due to a read error. The chain joins TRBV10-2 to TRBJ2-7; tentatively, D is TRBD1 (6 bases). The germline V gene encodes CDR1 WSHSY and CDR2 SAAADI. The CDR3 runs 15 residues. The CDR3 nucleotides are TGTGCCAGCAGGGGCGGCGTATATTCCTCCTACGAGCAGTACTTC. This sequence encodes CASRGGVYSSYEQYF.

This chain links TRBV7-2 with TRBJ2-5; either TRBD1 or TRBD2 may fit D (6 bases each). CDR3 size: 16 residues. Deletions cut 5 bases from V and 5 bases from J, with 21 bases between. Germline-derived CDR1 and CDR2 are SGHTA and FQGNSA. DNA for the CDR3: TGTGCCAGCAGCGACGTTGTAGGGGGGCCACAGGAGACCCAGTACTTC. Protein: CASSDVVGGPQETQYF.

This clonotype was detected ten times or more. V is TRBV7-2 and J is TRBJ1-1; D not certain. V lost 4 bases, J lost 7 bases, and 10 bases lay in between. The CDR3 spans 12 residues. Germline-derived CDR1 and CDR2 are SGHTA and FQGNSA. The CDR3 region has the DNA TGTGCCAGCAGCTCAGACCGAATTGAAGCTTTCTTT. It specifies CASSSDRIEAFF. Full variable domain (rest looked up from reference TRBV7-2 and TRBJ1-1): GAGVSQSPSNKVTEKGKDVELRCDPISGHTALYWYRQSLGQGLEFLIYFQGNSAPDKSGLPSDRFSAERTGGSVSTLTIQRTQQEDSAVYLCASSSDRIEAFFGQGTRLTVV.

The rearrangement uses TRBV7-9 and TRBJ2-2, with a possible D match to TRBD1 (5 bases). The CDR3 sequence is 14 residues long. V lost 5 bases and J lost 8, with 15 bases in between. Looked up from germline, CDR1 is SEHNR and CDR2 is FQNEAQ (reference sequence). The CDR3 loop is CASSTKTAQGELFF. The CDR3, as DNA: TGTGCCAGCAGCACAAAGACAGCACAGGGGGAGCTGTTTTTT.

This clonotype was picked up many times. The rearrangement joins TRBV7-2 to TRBJ1-2; 7 bases are shared with TRBD1. This CDR3 contains 14 residues. J was trimmed by 7 bases and V by 4 bases; bases with no gene match: 9. The germline V gene has CDR1 SGHTA and CDR2 FQGNSA. The CDR3 loop reads CASSYQGEPAGYTF. CDR3 in DNA: TGTGCCAGCAGCTACCAGGGGGAGCCGGCTGGCTACACCTTC.

This clonotype was observed many times. This chain uses TRBV7-8 with TRBJ1-2, with TRBD1 as a possible D gene (6 bases). The germline V and J ends were trimmed by 4 bases and 4 bases, with 22 bases remaining between them. The germline CDR1 and CDR2 sequences are SGHVS and FQNEAQ. The CDR3 spans 17 residues. As DNA, the CDR3 is TGTGCCAGCAGCTCCCAAAGGGGGGGGCAGAAAGTCTATGGCTACACCTTC. This codes for CASSSQRGGQKVYGYTF.

At least ten counts were recorded for this clonotype. The chain employs TRBV30 and TRBJ1-2, with D unclear. Germline values: CDR1 GTSNPN, CDR2 SVGIG (reference sequence). V was clipped by 0 bases and J by 4 bases, with 3 bases between them. CDR3 size: 11 residues. CDR3 sequence reads: CAWSVGYGYTF. The CDR3 nucleotides read TGTGCCTGGAGTGTAGGCTATGGCTACACCTTC.

The rearrangement joins TRBV20-1 to TRBJ1-2; D gene ambiguous. Trimming left V 0 bases short and J 0 bases short, with 17 bases between. Per the germline V gene, CDR1 is DFQATT and CDR2 is SNEGSKA (reference sequence). CDR3 length equals 17 residues. In nucleotides, the CDR3 is TGCAGTGCTAGAGACTTCGCGGACCCTGGGGCTAACTATGGCTACACCTTC. Translating it yields CSARDFADPGANYGYTF.

The rearrangement uses TRBV28 and TRBJ1-5; maybe TRBD1 (5 bases). V was clipped by 4 bases and J by 7 bases, with 17 bases between them. This CDR3 comprises 15 residues. Germline V gives CDR1 MDHEN, CDR2 SYDVKM. CDR3 bases: TGTGCCAGCAGTTCCCTCGGCGGGGGTGGCCAGCCCCAGCATTTT. Residues: CASSSLGGGGQPQHF.

This chain joins TRBV11-1 and TRBJ1-6; D possibly corresponds to TRBD1 (6 bases). Germline V CDR1 and CDR2: SGHAT, FQDESV (reference sequence). V was trimmed by 6 bases and J by 9 bases, leaving 18 bases between them. There are 15 residues in the CDR3. For the CDR3, the DNA is TGTGCCAGCAGAGGTCTTGGGGGCAGTGGTTCACCCCTCCACTTT. This gives the protein CASRGLGGSGSPLHF.